The T cell receptor beta chain described here comes from a study of T cells after yellow fever vaccination. Study summary: SMART-Seq v4 Ultra Low Input served to prepare low-cell-number fractions. Study outcomes and limitations: Clonotypes appearing in both CD4 and CD8 compartments existed, and their share was small. Most clones from primary vaccination were detected again post-booster (about 95% CD4, around 90% CD8).

MiXCR, run by TCRdb on the 5' RACE reads, gives a single entry per CDR3 protein. The table shows about 320,000 distinct CDR3 sequences, with 4% to 5.5% occurring only once. The V gene lost 7 bases and the J gene lost 0 bases, with 10 bases spanning the gap. Germline CDR1 reads SQVTM; CDR2 reads ANQGSEA. The CDR3 has 13 residues. This clonotype came up a few times. Its antigen is unidentified. The material sequenced was PBMCs, taken 15 days after the yellow fever booster vaccination. The chain carries TRBV29-1 and TRBJ1-5, with D unclear. The clonotype comes from a man aged 18 to 30 who received the YFV17D yellow fever vaccine. The DNA for the CDR3 is TGCAGCGCCCAGACCGTTAGCAATCAGCCCCAGCATTTT. Its translation: CSAQTVSNQPQHF.